This TCR beta chain was recovered during a study of shared T cell receptors in the human thymus. Method: immunoSEQ multiplex PCR; TCRdb's copy keeps in-frame clones and lacks some. The repertoire consists of hundreds of thousands of clones, with approximately 87% occurring once and the leading ten covering 0.0095% to 0.011%. The CDR3 runs to 17 residues. CDR1 and CDR2 from the germline V gene are MGHRA and YSYEKL. V shed 3 bases and J 2 bases; nucleotides not matched to a gene: 8. In this sample, this clone turned up a few times. These same data were also listed under a study on human thymus T cells.

The chain recombines TRBV4-1 with TRBJ2-7, with 12 bases aligning to TRBD2. The TCR comes from a boy younger than two with a congenital heart defect. Input material: thymocytes. The CDR3 DNA sequence: TGCGCCAGCAGCCAGGGGGCTTCTAGCGGGAGGGCCTACGAGCAGTACTTC. This translates into CASSQGASSGRAYEQYF.